This T cell receptor beta chain stems from a study of T cells in Graves' hyperthyroidism and ophthalmopathy. This clonotype was found many times. RNA transcripts gave rise to amplified TCR beta CDR3 regions. First-round RT-PCR with HTBI primers amplified the TCR CDR3 region. TCRdb re-derived calls from the multiplex PCR reads in MiXCR, one entry per CDR3 protein. Of hundreds of thousands of distinct CDR3 sequences detected, roughly 14% appear once; the ten largest clones hold 13%. Researchers barred patients who had uncontrolled infection, other autoimmune disease, pregnancy or lactation. Clinical symptoms, serum thyroxine and TRAb, thyroid ultrasound and orbital computed tomography together formed the diagnostic basis. The source of the PBMCs was about 10 ml of fresh peripheral blood. CDR3 size: 14 residues. Trimming took 5 bases from V and 6 from J, leaving 16 bases between them. Germline assignment: CDR1 SGHAT and CDR2 FQNNGV.

Sequencing was carried out using blood. The clonotype was recovered from a man aged 18 to 29 with Graves' ophthalmopathy. This sequence joins TRBV11-2 and TRBJ1-1; perhaps TRBD1 as D (6 bases). CDR3 loop: CASSPPGRGPEAFF. The CDR3 DNA follows: TGTGCCAGCAGCCCGCCGGGCAGGGGTCCTGAAGCTTTCTTT.